This T cell receptor beta chain was identified during a study of T cell repertoires in cytomegalovirus infection (dated by TCRdb to between 2018 and 2020). The study in broad terms: Because public TCR beta signatures pointed to carriage of CMV infection together with the matching HLA type, the HLA type of each donor mattered for the analysis. Findings and caveats that apply to the study as a whole: The ex vivo response was dominated by HLA-C-restricted CMV-specific TCR beta clonotypes, and the single most frequent clonotype in two of eight donors was supplied by these HLA-C-restricted clonotypes. In both this cohort and an independent roughly 330-donor cohort, the cumulative frequency of public TCR beta family members distinguished carriers of CMV infection plus the relevant HLA type.

TCRdb names Illumina HiSeq 1500 as the instrument used. The public reads were reanalyzed by TCRdb: fastp trimming at Q25, MiXCR alignment, in-frame beta chains only. Entries are consolidated by CDR3 protein sequence, retaining the most common genes and DNA. The sample table lists about 240,000 distinct CDR3 sequences, 6.5% of them with a count of one. The ten biggest clones cover 5.5% to 6.5% of the sample. The germline V gene (reference sequence) specifies DFQATT as CDR1 and SNEGSKA as CDR2. Trimming takes 6 bases off V and 2 bases off J; junction bases not matched to a gene: 6. The cysteine opens and the phenylalanine closes a CDR3 of 13 amino acids. Here the CDR3 DNA is all that survives: 39 bases in frame from base 1. There are many counts of this clonotype. The clone's antigen remains unknown. No qualities accompany the bases; no much larger clone lies one base away.

Input material: PBMCs. The chain is encoded by TRBV20-1 joined to TRBJ2-5, with 7 middle bases fitting TRBD1. This clonotype originated in a human donor in good health (CMV status not recorded). Some clones in this sample may be carry-over from other donors' samples. The nucleotide sequence is TGCAGTGCCCAGCGACAGGGTCAAGAGACCCAGTACTTC. This is translated as CSAQRQGQETQYF.